Listed below are T cell receptor beta chains from one sample, sequenced in a study of T cell changes during pregnancy in multiple sclerosis. Clones were read by immunoSEQ multiplex PCR, and TCRdb kept only the in-frame ones, dropping some. The profile shows almost 95,000 clones, 92% of them singletons. The material was peripheral blood, obtained in the first trimester of pregnancy. The receptors were gathered from a female donor with multiple sclerosis, enrolled in a pregnancy study. Each CDR3 is given with its conserved first and last residue. Fields, in order: J gene, D gene, V gene, clone size, CDR3 DNA, CDR3 protein. D genes are given only for firm matches. Not every row has a clone size; where given, it reads once, few, many or a size class.

>TRBJ2-7|TRBD2|TRBV27|.
TGTGCCAGCAGTTTATTAGCGGGCGCCTACGAGCAGTACTTC
CASSLLAGAYEQYF
>TRBJ1-4|TRBD1|TRBV30|.
TGTGCCTGGGGCGGGACAGGGGGTGAGGATGAAAAACTGTTTTTT
CAWGGTGGEDEKLFF
>TRBJ2-2|.|TRBV7-9|few
TGTGCCAGCACCGCGGTCCTCCCCGGGGAGCTGTTTTTT
CASTAVLPGELFF
>TRBJ1-1|.|TRBV6-1|.
TGTGCCAGCACCTATATCGTTAGGGGCGGCACTGAAGCTTTCTTT
CASTYIVRGGTEAFF
>TRBJ1-2|TRBD1|TRBV27|.
TGTGCCAGCAGTTTACTTGGGGACAGGGGTGCCTATGGCTACACCTTC
CASSLLGDRGAYGYTF
>TRBJ1-5|.|TRBV28|.
TGTGCCAGCAGTTCACCTCTAGGGGGCAATCAGCCCCAGCATTTT
CASSSPLGGNQPQHF
>TRBJ2-7|TRBD2|TRBV30|.
TGTGCCTGGAAGGTTAGCGGGAGGACCTACGAGCAGTACTTC
CAWKVSGRTYEQYF
>TRBJ2-7|TRBD1|TRBV19|few
TGTGCCAGTAGTAGCTTGACAGGGGGCGAGCAGTACTTC
CASSSLTGGEQYF
>TRBJ1-5|.|TRBV7-8|.
TGTGCCAGCAGCCCCAGGGGAGCTCAGCCCCAGCATTTT
CASSPRGAQPQHF
>TRBJ1-3|.|TRBV2|.
TGTGCCAGCAGTGAAGACAGTAACTCTGGAAACACCATATATTTT
CASSEDSNSGNTIYF
>TRBJ1-2|.|TRBV9|.
TGTGCCAGCAGCCCCCTCGGGACTAAGGGCTACACCTTC
CASSPLGTKGYTF
>TRBJ2-3|.|TRBV6-5|.
TGTGCCAGCAACGCAGGGGGCACAGATACGCAGTATTTT
CASNAGGTDTQYF
>TRBJ2-7|TRBD2|TRBV27|few
TGTGCCAGCAGTTTATCGGCTAGCGGGACCTACGAGCAGTACTTC
CASSLSASGTYEQYF
>TRBJ2-2|TRBD2|TRBV7-9|.
TGTGCCAGCAGCCCCCCGACTAGCGGGGCGTTAGGCCCCGGGGAGCTGTTTTTT
CASSPPTSGALGPGELFF
>TRBJ2-1|TRBD2|TRBV27|.
TGTGCCAGCACTACGACCGGGACTAGCGGGTACAATGAGCAGTTCTTC
CASTTTGTSGYNEQFF
>TRBJ1-5|.|TRBV7-2|.
TGTGCCAGCAGCTCGGACGGGATTAATCAGCCCCAGCATTTT
CASSSDGINQPQHF
>TRBJ1-1|TRBD1|TRBV5-1|.
TGCGCCAGCAGCTTGTCCCACCGGACAGGGGTCGCCCCTGAAGCTTTCTTT
CASSLSHRTGVAPEAFF
>TRBJ2-2|.|TRBV19|.
TGTGCCAGTAGCTCGTGGAACACCGGGGAGCTGTTTTTT
CASSSWNTGELFF
>TRBJ2-7|TRBD2|TRBV5-4|.
TGTGCCAGCAGCTTGGATAGCGGGAGCGGAGTCTACGAGCAGTACTTC
CASSLDSGSGVYEQYF
>TRBJ1-5|.|TRBV7-9|.
TGTGCCAGCAGCTGGGCCAGAAATCAGCCCCAGCATTTT
CASSWARNQPQHF
>TRBJ1-1|TRBD1|TRBV4-1|once
TGCGCCAGCAGCCACCTCGGGACAGGGGTCTTTACCAACACTGAAGCTTTCTTT
CASSHLGTGVFTNTEAFF
>TRBJ2-7|TRBD1|TRBV5-6|.
TGTGCCAGCAGGATGGCCGGGACAGGGAGATACGAGCAGTACTTC
CASRMAGTGRYEQYF
>TRBJ1-3|.|TRBV10-2|once
TGCGCCAGCAGTGTCAACGGGGGCTCTGGAAACACCATATATTTT
CASSVNGGSGNTIYF
>TRBJ1-2|TRBD1|TRBV28|.
TGTGCCAGCAGGGCAATCCCAAGGACAGGGAATAACGGCTACACCTTC
CASRAIPRTGNNGYTF
>TRBJ2-7|.|TRBV7-8|.
TGTGCCAGCAGCCCACGGGACTTAGCCTACGAGCAGTACTTC
CASSPRDLAYEQYF
>TRBJ2-5|TRBD2|TRBV5-1|.
TGCGCCAGCAGCTTAGGGACTAGCGGAGAGGGAGAGACCCAGTACTTC
CASSLGTSGEGETQYF
>TRBJ1-1|.|TRBV19|few
TGTGCCAGTAGTATGGGCCAGCTTGAAGCTTTCTTT
CASSMGQLEAFF
>TRBJ2-7|TRBD2|TRBV30|.
TGTGCCTGGAGTGTTATAGCGGGCGCTACCTACGAGCAGTACTTC
CAWSVIAGATYEQYF
>TRBJ2-5|TRBD2|TRBV27|.
TGTGCCAGCAGCCCGGGACTAGCACGAGAGACCCAGTACTTC
CASSPGLARETQYF
>TRBJ2-1|TRBD2|TRBV15|once
TGTGCCACCAGCAGAGGTCGAGCGGGATCATACAACAATGAGCAGTTCTTC
CATSRGRAGSYNNEQFF
>TRBJ1-1|TRBD1|TRBV2|.
TGTGCCAGCTGGGGACAGGGAGGTACTGAAGCTTTCTTT
CASWGQGGTEAFF
>TRBJ2-4|TRBD2|TRBV19|.
TGTGCCAGTAGTATACAGCGGGGGCTAGCCAAAAACATTCAGTACTTC
CASSIQRGLAKNIQYF
>TRBJ2-3|.|TRBV7-9|.
TGTGCCAGCGGTCCCTGGGGGGGCACAGATACGCAGTATTTT
CASGPWGGTDTQYF
>TRBJ1-2|TRBD1|TRBV7-9|.
TGTGCCAGCAGCCCGGACAGGGGGCAAGCTAACTATGGCTACACCTTC
CASSPDRGQANYGYTF
>TRBJ2-7|TRBD2|TRBV27|.
TGTGCCAGCAGTTTGGGGCTAGCGGGAGTGCCCTACGAGCAGTACTTC
CASSLGLAGVPYEQYF
>TRBJ2-7|.|TRBV27|.
TGTGCCAGCAGTTTGGGCAGGGGGGCCCACGAGCAGTACTTC
CASSLGRGAHEQYF
>TRBJ1-4|.|TRBV11-2|.
TGTGCCAGCAGCTTAGTGGGCAGGGATGGGCGAGAAAAACTGTTTTTT
CASSLVGRDGREKLFF
>TRBJ1-1|.|TRBV9|.
TGTGCCAGCAGCTCACTTTCGGGAGCCAACACTGAAGCTTTCTTT
CASSSLSGANTEAFF
>TRBJ1-1|.|TRBV28|.
TGTGCCAGCAGTTTATGGGGAGGGAACACTGAAGCTTTCTTT
CASSLWGGNTEAFF
>TRBJ1-2|TRBD1|TRBV2|.
TGTGCCAGCAGGATGGGACAGGGTGCCTATGGCTACACCTTC
CASRMGQGAYGYTF
>TRBJ2-1|.|TRBV5-4|once
TGTGCCAGCACCCACAGGGACTACAATGAGCAGTTCTTC
CASTHRDYNEQFF